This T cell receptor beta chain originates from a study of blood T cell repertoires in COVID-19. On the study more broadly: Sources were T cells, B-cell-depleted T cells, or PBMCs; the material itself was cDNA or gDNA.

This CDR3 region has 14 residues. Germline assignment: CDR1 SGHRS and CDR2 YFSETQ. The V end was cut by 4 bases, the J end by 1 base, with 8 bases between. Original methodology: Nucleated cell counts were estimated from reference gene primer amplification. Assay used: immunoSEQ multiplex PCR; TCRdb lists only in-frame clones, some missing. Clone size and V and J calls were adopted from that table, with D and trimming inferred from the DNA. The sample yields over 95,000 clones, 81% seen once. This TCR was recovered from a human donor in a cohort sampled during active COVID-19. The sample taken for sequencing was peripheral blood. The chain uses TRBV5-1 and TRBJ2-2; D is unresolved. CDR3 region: CASSGLVNTGELFF. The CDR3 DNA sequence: TGCGCCAGCAGCGGCCTAGTGAACACCGGGGAGCTGTTTTTT. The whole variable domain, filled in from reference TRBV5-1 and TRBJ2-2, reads KAGVTQTPRYLIKTRGQQVTLSCSPISGHRSVSWYQQTPGQGLQFLFEYFSETQRNKGNFPGRFSGRQFSNSRSEMNVSTLELGDSALYLCASSGLVNTGELFFGEGSRLTVL.